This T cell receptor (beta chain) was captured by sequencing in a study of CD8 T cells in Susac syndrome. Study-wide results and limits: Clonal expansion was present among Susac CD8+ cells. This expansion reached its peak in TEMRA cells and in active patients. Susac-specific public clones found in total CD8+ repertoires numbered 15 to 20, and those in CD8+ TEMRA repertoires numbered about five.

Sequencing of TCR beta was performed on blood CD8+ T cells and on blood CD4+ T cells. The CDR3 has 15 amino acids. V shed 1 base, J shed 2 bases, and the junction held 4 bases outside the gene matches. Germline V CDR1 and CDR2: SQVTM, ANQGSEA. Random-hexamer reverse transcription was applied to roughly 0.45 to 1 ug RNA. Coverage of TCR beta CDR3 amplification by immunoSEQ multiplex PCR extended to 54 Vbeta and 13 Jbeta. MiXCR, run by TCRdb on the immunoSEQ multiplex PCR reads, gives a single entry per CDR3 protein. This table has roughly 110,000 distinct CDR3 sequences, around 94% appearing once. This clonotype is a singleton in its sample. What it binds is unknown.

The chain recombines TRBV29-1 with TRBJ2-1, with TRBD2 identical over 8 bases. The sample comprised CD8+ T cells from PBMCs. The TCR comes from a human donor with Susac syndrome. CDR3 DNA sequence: TGCAGCGTTGAAGTTACCGGGGGGGCCTACAATGAGCAGTTCTTC. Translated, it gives CSVEVTGGAYNEQFF.